This paragraph covers one T cell receptor (beta chain) sequence. V lost 3 bases and J lost 5, with 7 bases in between. Germline V CDR1 and CDR2: SEHNR, FQNEAQ (reference sequence). This CDR3 is built from 12 residues. Sequencing was performed with immunoSEQ multiplex PCR; in TCRdb, only in-frame clones are kept and a portion is missing. The data contain a few million clones, 90% to 95% of them seen just once; the ten biggest clones take up about 1.7%. This record comes from a study of shared clonotypes between healthy human individuals. Naive-designated CD8 cells lacked CD45RO, were positively enriched for CCR7, and omitted terminally differentiated effector memory CD45RA+ cells.

The chain recombines TRBV7-9 with TRBJ1-1, with D perhaps TRBD1 (5 bases). Material: naive CD8+ T cells from PBMCs. This clonotype was obtained from a young man in good health. Some clones in this sample may be carry-over from other donors' samples. The CDR3 DNA is TGTGCCAGCAGCTTCCAGGGTACTGAAGCTTTCTTT. The encoded protein is CASSFQGTEAFF.